These T cell receptor beta chains were read from a single sample in a study of neoadjuvant anti-PD-1 for oral cavity cancer. Sequenced by immunoSEQ multiplex PCR; TCRdb stores in-frame clones only, minus some. The sample includes roughly 14,000 clones, 60% to 70% of them seen just once. The sequences come from PBMCs, collected before nivolumab (anti-PD-1) treatment. These receptors all stem from a person between 40 and 80 years old with oral cavity squamous cell carcinoma. The CDR3 runs from the conserved cysteine through the conserved F or W. The D gene is left open where the match is weak. Expanded clones are given a class, and other clones once, few, many or no size at all.

CDR3	DNA	length	size	D	V	J
CASSPLRYEQFF	TGTGCCAGCAGTCCCCTACGCTATGAGCAGTTCTTC	12	.	.	TRBV2	TRBJ2-1
CASSSAQDWKETQYF	TGTGCCAGCAGCTCCGCCCAGGACTGGAAAGAGACCCAGTACTTC	15	.	.	TRBV11-2	TRBJ2-5
CASSPPRTLPSYNEQFF	TGTGCCAGCAGCCCCCCTCGGACTCTTCCCTCCTACAATGAGCAGTTCTTC	17	.	.	TRBV14	TRBJ2-1
CASSGQSHQPQHF	TGTGCCAGCAGTGGACAGAGTCATCAGCCCCAGCATTTT	13	.	.	TRBV6-1	TRBJ1-5
CASSLEVVDRGDGYTF	TGTGCCAGCAGCTTGGAAGTCGTGGACAGGGGTGATGGCTACACCTTC	16	.	TRBD1	TRBV5-4	TRBJ1-2
CASGGYRVETQYF	TGTGCCAGCGGCGGCTACCGGGTAGAGACCCAGTACTTC	13	.	.	TRBV6-6	TRBJ2-5
CASSLGATGRMDGELFF	TGTGCCAGCAGTCTTGGGGCGACAGGGAGGATGGACGGGGAGCTGTTTTTT	17	once	.	TRBV28	TRBJ2-2
CASSTPLAGLLGPNTQYF	TGTGCCAGTAGCACTCCGCTAGCGGGTCTCCTAGGACCAAATACGCAGTATTTT	18	.	TRBD2	TRBV19	TRBJ2-3
CASSDRRDSPLHF	TGTGCCAGCAGTGATCGTCGGGATTCACCCCTCCACTTT	13	.	.	TRBV2	TRBJ1-6
CSSGPTNNEQFF	TGCAGCTCGGGACCGACGAACAATGAGCAGTTCTTC	12	.	.	TRBV29-1	TRBJ2-1
CASSEAGGSTDTQYF	TGTGCCAGCAGTGAAGCCGGGGGTAGCACAGATACGCAGTATTTT	15	.	.	TRBV6-4	TRBJ2-3
CASSFLAGRETQYF	TGTGCCAGCAGCTTCCTAGCGGGGCGAGAGACCCAGTACTTC	14	.	TRBD2	TRBV7-8	TRBJ2-5
CAWSELIGTDNNF	TGTGCCTGGAGTGAGCTTATTGGGACCGACAATAACTTC	13	few	.	TRBV30	TRBJ1-2
CATSRDYAAVYEQYF	TGTGCCACCAGCAGAGACTATGCGGCTGTCTACGAGCAGTACTTC	15	.	.	TRBV15	TRBJ2-7
CASLHRGAATNEKLFF	TGTGCCAGTCTGCACCGGGGTGCGGCAACTAATGAAAAACTGTTTTTT	16	.	.	TRBV2	TRBJ1-4
CAWSGLAGVVSDEQYF	TGTGCCTGGAGTGGACTAGCGGGAGTGGTTTCGGACGAGCAGTACTTC	16	few	TRBD2	TRBV30	TRBJ2-7
CSVWLRMVDGYTF	TGCAGCGTGTGGCTTCGTATGGTAGATGGCTACACCTTC	13	.	.	TRBV29-1	TRBJ1-2
CASSTVNTEAFF	TGTGCCAGCTCGACAGTGAACACTGAAGCTTTCTTT	12	once	.	TRBV18	TRBJ1-1
CASSLLGQGANEQFF	TGTGCCAGCAGCTTATTAGGACAGGGGGCCAATGAGCAGTTCTTC	15	once	TRBD1	TRBV7-9	TRBJ2-1
CASRQREGHGELFF	TGTGCCAGCAGGCAGCGGGAGGGTCACGGGGAGCTGTTTTTT	14	.	TRBD2	TRBV6-1	TRBJ2-2
CASSDTLEAFF	TGTGCCAGCAGTGACACCCTTGAAGCTTTCTTT	11	.	.	TRBV2	TRBJ1-1
CASSLLAGTGLSTNEKLFF	TGTGCCAGCAGTTTATTGGCCGGGACAGGTCTTAGTACTAATGAAAAACTGTTTTTT	19	.	TRBD1	TRBV27	TRBJ1-4
CSVDRTGWNGYTF	TGCAGCGTTGATAGGACAGGCTGGAATGGCTACACCTTC	13	few	TRBD1	TRBV29-1	TRBJ1-2
CASSLQGGQPQHF	TGTGCCAGCAGTTTACAGGGGGGTCAGCCCCAGCATTTT	13	few	TRBD1	TRBV6-6	TRBJ1-5
CASSPELRLTEAFF	TGTGCCAGCAGCCCTGAATTGCGGCTCACTGAAGCTTTCTTT	14	.	.	TRBV5-8	TRBJ1-1
CASSQPGGRANEQFF	TGTGCCAGCAGTCAACCCGGGGGGAGAGCAAATGAGCAGTTCTTC	15	.	TRBD2	TRBV5-4	TRBJ2-1
CASTKPGARYGYTF	TGTGCCAGCACCAAGCCAGGGGCCAGGTATGGCTACACCTTC	14	.	.	TRBV21-1	TRBJ1-2
CASSYSPWGNNSPLHF	TGTGCCAGCAGTTACTCCCCATGGGGGAATAATTCACCCCTCCACTTT	16	.	.	TRBV6-5	TRBJ1-6
CASSLEGGPYNEQFF	TGCGCCAGCAGCCTCGAGGGGGGCCCCTACAATGAGCAGTTCTTC	15	few	.	TRBV4-1	TRBJ2-1
CASSASGISGQYF	TGTGCCAGCAGTGCTAGCGGGATTTCCGGGCAGTACTTC	13	.	TRBD2	TRBV2	TRBJ2-7
CASSHGLSGANYEQYF	TGTGCCAGCAGCCACGGACTTAGCGGGGCGAACTACGAGCAGTACTTC	16	once	TRBD2	TRBV5-5	TRBJ2-7
CASSASGGAEAEAFF	TGTGCCAGCAGCGCCTCAGGGGGCGCGGAGGCTGAAGCTTTCTTT	15	.	TRBD1	TRBV14	TRBJ1-1
CASSSYPRTSGVGNEQFF	TGCGCCAGCAGCTCTTACCCCCGGACTAGCGGAGTAGGTAATGAGCAGTTCTTC	18	once	TRBD2	TRBV5-1	TRBJ2-1
CASSQESSFWSGGIDTQYF	TGTGCCAGCAGCCAAGAATCTTCTTTCTGGAGCGGGGGGATAGATACGCAGTATTTT	19	.	TRBD2	TRBV4-2	TRBJ2-3
CASSLGNRKEKLFF	TGCGCCAGCAGCTTGGGAAATCGGAAGGAAAAACTGTTTTTT	14	.	.	TRBV5-1	TRBJ1-4
CASSLKGQNYGYTF	TGTGCCAGCAGTTTAAAAGGACAGAACTATGGCTACACCTTC	14	.	.	TRBV27	TRBJ1-2
CASGVGGGTNYGYTF	TGTGCCAGCGGAGTGGGCGGAGGGACCAACTATGGCTACACCTTC	15	.	.	TRBV28	TRBJ1-2
CASSGQNNQPQHF	TGTGCCAGCAGTGGACAGAACAATCAGCCCCAGCATTTT	13	few	.	TRBV25-1	TRBJ1-5
CASSPLGEGREQYF	TGTGCCAGCAGCCCCCTTGGGGAGGGAAGGGAGCAGTACTTC	14	few	TRBD2	TRBV7-7	TRBJ2-7
CASRPKTSGDNEQFF	TGCGCCAGCAGGCCCAAAACTAGCGGAGACAATGAGCAGTTCTTC	15	few	TRBD2	TRBV5-1	TRBJ2-1
CASSLAQGLNTEAFF	TGTGCCAGCAGCTTAGCCCAGGGGCTGAACACTGAAGCTTTCTTT	15	once	.	TRBV7-2	TRBJ1-1
CASSPGQGFGNTIYF	TGTGCCAGCAGCCCGGGACAGGGGTTTGGAAACACCATATATTTT	15	.	TRBD1	TRBV14	TRBJ1-3
CASSPEGRRTDTQYF	TGTGCCAGCAGCCCCGAAGGCCGGCGCACAGATACGCAGTATTTT	15	.	.	TRBV7-3	TRBJ2-3
CASRVQGALGYTF	TGTGCCAGCAGGGTACAGGGGGCTCTTGGCTACACCTTC	13	few	TRBD1	TRBV27	TRBJ1-2
CASSVGGETQYF	TGTGCCAGCAGCGTGGGAGGGGAGACCCAGTACTTC	12	.	TRBD2	TRBV7-2	TRBJ2-5
CASRGLAGALEQYF	TGTGCCAGCAGAGGACTAGCGGGAGCCCTCGAGCAGTACTTC	14	.	TRBD2	TRBV27	TRBJ2-7
CASQPLGELFF	TGTGCCAGCCAACCCCTCGGGGAGCTGTTTTTT	11	.	.	TRBV11-2	TRBJ2-2
CAWTTKSGGGNSPLHF	TGTGCCTGGACCACCAAAAGTGGGGGCGGGAATTCACCCCTCCACTTT	16	.	.	TRBV30	TRBJ1-6
CATSRRTSGSNEQFF	TGTGCCACCAGCAGGAGGACTAGCGGGAGCAATGAGCAGTTCTTC	15	.	TRBD2	TRBV15	TRBJ2-1
CASSFRGAGDTYEQYF	TGCGCCAGCAGCTTCCGGGGGGCAGGGGATACCTACGAGCAGTACTTC	16	.	.	TRBV5-1	TRBJ2-7
CASSGLDGKFF	TGTGCCAGCAGCGGACTAGATGGGAAGTTCTTC	11	.	.	TRBV9	TRBJ2-1
CASSRGTSADTQYF	TGTGCCAGCAGCCGCGGGACTAGCGCTGATACGCAGTATTTT	14	few	TRBD2	TRBV7-6	TRBJ2-3
CASSRGTVTKEQYF	TGTGCCAGCTCACGGGGGACAGTTACTAAGGAGCAGTACTTC	14	.	TRBD1	TRBV18	TRBJ2-7
CASSLAWGRDEKLFF	TGTGCCAGCAGCTTAGCGTGGGGAAGGGATGAAAAACTGTTTTTT	15	.	.	TRBV7-9	TRBJ1-4
CASSEALPHNSGANVLTF	TGTGCCAGCAGTGAAGCCCTCCCGCACAACTCTGGGGCCAACGTCCTGACTTTC	18	.	.	TRBV2	TRBJ2-6
CATRGGGTRNEQFF	TGTGCCACCAGGGGTGGAGGGACTAGAAATGAGCAGTTCTTC	14	.	TRBD2	TRBV15	TRBJ2-1
CASSTNSRGTNYGYTF	TGTGCCAGTAGTACCAACTCTAGGGGGACGAACTATGGCTACACCTTC	16	.	.	TRBV19	TRBJ1-2
CASSFRAASGSSGANVLTF	TGTGCCAGCAGCTTTCGGGCGGCGAGCGGGAGCTCTGGGGCCAACGTCCTGACTTTC	19	.	TRBD2	TRBV7-8	TRBJ2-6
CASSEESGGGYTF	TGTGCCAGCAGTGAAGAAAGTGGCGGAGGCTACACCTTC	13	.	.	TRBV6-1	TRBJ1-2